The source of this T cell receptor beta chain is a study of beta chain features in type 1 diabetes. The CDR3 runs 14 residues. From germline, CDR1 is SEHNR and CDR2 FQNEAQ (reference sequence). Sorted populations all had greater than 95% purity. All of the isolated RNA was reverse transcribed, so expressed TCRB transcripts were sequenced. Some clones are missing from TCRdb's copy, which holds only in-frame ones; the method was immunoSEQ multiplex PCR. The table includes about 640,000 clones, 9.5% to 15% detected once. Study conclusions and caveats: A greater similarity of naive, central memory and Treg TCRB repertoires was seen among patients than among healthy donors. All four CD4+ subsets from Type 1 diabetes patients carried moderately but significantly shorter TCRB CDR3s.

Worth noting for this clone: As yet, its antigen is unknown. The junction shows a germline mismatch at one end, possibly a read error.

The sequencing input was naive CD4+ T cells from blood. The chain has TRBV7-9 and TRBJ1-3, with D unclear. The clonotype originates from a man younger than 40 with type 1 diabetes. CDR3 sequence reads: CASSLDSSRNTIYF. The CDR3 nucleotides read TGTGCCAGCAGCTTAGACAGCTCTAGAAACACCATATATTTT.